The 30 T cell receptor beta chains listed next were all sequenced from one sample in a study of Tregs in tolerant kidney transplant recipients (dated by TCRdb to 2018 to 2020). The library was generated by the immunoSEQ multiplex PCR assay. TCRdb obtained this table from immuneACCESS and retained in-frame rearrangements with V and J assigned. These tables miss some clones; where compared with another copy, unresolved V genes account for less than half of the shortfall, and the remainder is unexplained. The sample's table lists a count of about 52,000 clones. The top ten constitute about 0.83% of the sample. The time point tag for this specimen amounts to: blood sample drawn before combined kidney and bone marrow transplant. The material sequenced was CD4+ T cells from blood, taken before the transplant. These TCRs come from a human donor who received a combined kidney and bone marrow transplant.

Notes on this clone: The CDR3 extends 3 residues past the end of the read, so its final part is completed from the germline J gene. This chain joins TRBV19 and TRBJ1-5; possible D gene TRBD1, 5 bases. The V end was cut by 3 bases, the J end by 5 bases, with 17 bases between. This CDR3 spans 16 amino acids. The germline V gene has CDR1 LNHDA and CDR2 SQIVND (reference sequence). The CDR3 loop reads CASSINGGGKHQPQHF. The sequenced part of the CDR3 DNA is TGTGCCAGTAGTATTAACGGGGGAGGGAAGCATCAGCCC.

Comments on this clone: Coverage ceases 3 residues before the CDR3 finishes, and the germline J gene fills in the end. The chain employs TRBV19 and TRBJ1-3, with TRBD1 matching 9 bases. This CDR3 has 18 amino acids. The V gene end was trimmed by 8 bases and the J gene end by 0 bases; junction bases not matched to a gene: 14. The V gene's germline CDR1 is LNHDA and CDR2 SQIVND (reference sequence). This chain's CDR3 is CASSFTGTGYFSGNTIYF. CDR3 DNA, as far as it was read: TGTGCCAGTTCGTTCACTGGGACAGGGTATTTCTCTGGAAACACC.

With regard to this clone: The read halts 3 residues ahead of the CDR3 end, with the missing end drawn from the germline J gene. The V and J genes are TRBV18 and TRBJ2-7; 11 nucleotides match TRBD2. The CDR3 has 15 residues. Germline V lookup: CDR1 KGHSH, CDR2 LQKENI. V was clipped by 3 bases and J by 6 bases; unmatched bases: 7. CDR3 DNA (partial): TGTGCCAGCTCACCGATACCGGGACTAGCGGTCGAG. Translation gives CASSPIPGLAVE. The whole CDR3 protein reads CASSPIPGLAVEQYF.

A word on this clone: The read comes to an end 3 residues before the CDR3 does, leaving the germline J gene to fill in the end. The gene calls are TRBV2 and TRBJ2-7, with D unclear. The CDR3 loop spans 13 amino acids. V was trimmed by 0 bases and J by 5 bases, leaving 8 bases between them. CDR1 and CDR2 from the germline V gene are SNHLY and FYNNEI. CDR3 DNA, as far as it was read: TGTGCCAGCAGTGAAGCGTCGTTCGACGAG. Residues: CASSEASFDE. The complete CDR3 protein is CASSEASFDEQYF.

For this clone: The read stops 3 residues short of the end of the CDR3; the missing end is completed from the germline J gene. The rearrangement joins TRBV2 to TRBJ2-2; 7 bases are a match to TRBD2. This CDR3 region has 15 residues. With V trimmed by 6 bases and J by 6 bases, 10 bases remained unmatched. Germline CDR1 is SNHLY and CDR2 is FYNNEI. CDR3 DNA (partial): TGTGCCAGCAGATCCTCAGCGGGAAACTCCGGGGAG. Protein sequence: CASRSSAGNSGE. The full CDR3 is CASRSSAGNSGELFF.

Frequency places this clone as medium-sized. From the germline J gene comes the end of the CDR3, since the read stops 3 residues before it. The gene calls are TRBV5-1 and TRBJ1-1; TRBD1 matches at 9 bases. Germline CDR1 and CDR2: SGHRS and YFSETQ. The CDR3 is 14 amino acids. V lost 4 bases to trimming and J lost 1 base; unmatched junction nucleotides: 2. The CDR3 protein is CASSVDRGNTEAFF. Partial CDR3 DNA: TGCGCCAGCAGCGTGGACAGGGGGAACACTGAA.

For this clone: The CDR3 goes on 3 residues after the read ends, and that part is filled in from the germline J gene. The chain joins TRBV19 to TRBJ2-5, with 11 bases matching TRBD2. The CDR3 contains 17 residues. CDR1 LNHDA and CDR2 SQIVND come from the germline V gene (reference sequence). J lost 4 bases, V lost 5 bases, and 12 bases had no gene match. The CDR3 region is CASSPASSGRILETQYF. The covered CDR3 bases are TGTGCCAGTAGTCCGGCCTCTAGCGGGAGGATCCTAGAGACC.

Remarks on this clone: The read terminates 3 residues before the CDR3 end, so the remaining end is supplied by the germline J gene. This chain joins TRBV7-6 and TRBJ2-7; D uncertain. Deletions cut 1 base from V and 0 bases from J, with 10 bases between. CDR1 is SGHVS, CDR2 FNYEAQ, per germline. The CDR3 has 15 residues. The DNA read from the CDR3 is TGTGCCAGCAGCTTAGAAGGGTTAAGCTCCTACGAG. Translation gives CASSLEGLSSYE. The full CDR3 protein is CASSLEGLSSYEQYF. Full variable domain (remainder filled in from reference TRBV7-6 and TRBJ2-7): GAGVSQSPRYKVTKRGQDVALRCDPISGHVSLYWYRQALGQGPEFLTYFNYEAQQDKSGLPNDRFSAERPEGSISTLTIQRTEQRDSAMYRCASSLEGLSSYEQYFGPGTRLTVT.

The part of the CDR3 DNA that was read is TGTGCCAGCAGGCCCGGGACATATGGC. Translated, it gives CASRPGTYG. The entire CDR3 sequence reads CASRPGTYGYTF. The chain couples TRBV7-9 to TRBJ1-2; maybe TRBD1 (6 bases). From the germline J gene comes the end of the CDR3, since the read stops 3 residues before it. V was clipped by 6 bases and J by 5 bases, with 10 bases between them. The CDR3 is 12 amino acids. CDR1 is SEHNR, CDR2 FQNEAQ, per germline (reference sequence).

The CDR3 sequence: CASLGGARGRSGNTIYF. The CDR3 DNA, read in part, is TGTGCCTCCCTAGGGGGGGCTCGGGGGCGATCTGGAAACACC. This chain uses TRBV19 with TRBJ1-3; maybe TRBD1 (6 bases). The read is 3 residues too short to cover the CDR3 end, so that end is filled in from the germline J gene. The CDR3 has 17 amino acids. Looked up from germline, CDR1 is LNHDA and CDR2 is SQIVND (reference sequence). The V end was cut by 11 bases, the J end by 1 base, with 24 bases between.

Notes on this clone: The CDR3 extends 3 residues past the end of the read, so its final part is completed from the germline J gene. The V and J genes are TRBV19 and TRBJ1-6; tentatively, D is TRBD1 (6 bases). The CDR3 totals 16 residues. Trimming shortened V by 11 bases and J by 5 bases, and 22 bases separated the two germline ends. Germline values: CDR1 LNHDA, CDR2 SQIVND (reference sequence). CDR3 DNA (partial): TGTGCCTGCCACGACAGGTCCCAACTTAATAATTCACCC. It encodes CACHDRSQLNNSP. The CDR3 as a whole reads CACHDRSQLNNSPLHF.

A word on this clone: The read finishes 3 residues shy of the CDR3 end, and the germline J gene is used to complete it. This chain uses TRBV6-2 or TRBV6-3 with TRBJ2-5; 12 bases match TRBD2. The CDR3 has 14 residues. With 7 bases clipped from V and 4 bases from J, the junction kept 4 bases outside the gene matches. CDR1 is MNHEY and CDR2 is SVGEGT in the germline V gene. CDR3 residues: CASNLAGGLETQYF. The sequenced CDR3 bases are TGTGCCAGCAACCTAGCGGGAGGGCTAGAGACC.

With respect to this clone: The CDR3 end lies 3 residues beyond the end of the read and is filled in from the germline J gene. The chain combines TRBV19 with TRBJ2-3; weak D call: TRBD1 (6 bases). V was shortened by 4 bases and J by 2 bases, with 16 bases between the two germline ends. Germline assignment: CDR1 LNHDA and CDR2 SQIVND (reference sequence). This CDR3 contains 16 residues. CDR3 bases read: TGTGCCAGTAGTACGGACAGCTCGCGTAACACAGATACG. Its translation is CASSTDSSRNTDT. The full CDR3 protein is CASSTDSSRNTDTQYF.

As for this clone: The read ends 3 residues shy of where the CDR3 ends; the end is completed using the germline J gene. The chain links TRBV20-1 to TRBJ1-2, with D tentatively TRBD1 (6 bases). This CDR3 comprises 16 residues. V was pared by 0 bases and J by 7 bases, with 21 bases between. The germline V gene has CDR1 DFQATT and CDR2 SNEGSKA (reference sequence). The CDR3 here is CSARDWGGASASGYTF. CDR3 bases read: TGCAGTGCTAGAGATTGGGGGGGCGCATCCGCCAGTGGC.

A remark on this clone: With the read ending 3 residues before the CDR3 end, the germline J gene is used to fill in that end. This chain links TRBV6-2 or TRBV6-3 with TRBJ1-5; tentatively, D is TRBD1 (5 bases). Germline CDR1 and CDR2: MNHEY and SVGEGT. The length of the CDR3 is 13 residues. With 2 bases removed from V and 6 bases from J, the gap between germline ends came to 8 bases. The CDR3 is CASSYGASQPQHF. Partial CDR3 DNA: TGTGCCAGCAGTTACGGGGCATCTCAGCCC.

With regard to this clone: The read stops 3 residues short of the end of the CDR3; the missing end is completed from the germline J gene. The rearrangement links TRBV11-2 to TRBJ2-5; D is ambiguous. Trimming took 3 bases from V and 4 from J, leaving 9 bases between them. This CDR3 is 13 amino acids long. CDR1 is SGHAT and CDR2 is FQNNGV in the germline V gene. The part of the CDR3 DNA that was read is TGTGCCAGCAGCTTGGCAGGCAGAGAGACC. This gives the protein CASSLAGRET. The CDR3 reads in full as CASSLAGRETQYF.

On this clone: The sequenced fragment ends 3 residues before the CDR3 boundary, so the rest is inferred from the germline J gene. The chain joins TRBV30 to TRBJ1-4, with D tentatively TRBD1 (6 bases). V was cut by 4 bases and J by 5 bases, with 11 bases left in between. CDR1 is GTSNPN and CDR2 is SVGIG in the germline V gene (reference sequence). The CDR3 is 13 residues long. The CDR3 protein is CAWNRALNEKLFF. CDR3 bases read: TGTGCCTGGAACAGGGCACTCAATGAAAAA. Variable domain in full (rest from reference TRBV30 and TRBJ1-4): SQTIHQWPATLVQPVGSPLSLECTVEGTSNPNLYWYRQAAGRGLQLLFYSVGIGQISSEVPQNLSASRPQDRQFILSSKKLLLSDSGFYLCAWNRALNEKLFFGSGTQLSVL.

On this clone itself: Read coverage stops 3 residues before the CDR3 terminus; the germline J gene supplies the remainder. The gene calls are TRBV7-9 and TRBJ1-5, with D unclear. The CDR3 is made up of 11 amino acids. Germline V gene data show CDR1 as SEHNR and CDR2 as FQNEAQ (reference sequence). CDR3 DNA, as far as it was read: TGTGCCAGCAGCTTAGAAGGCCCC. Protein sequence: CASSLEGP. The complete CDR3 sequence is CASSLEGPQHF.

With regard to this clone: The read ends 3 residues shy of where the CDR3 ends; the end is completed using the germline J gene. The V and J genes are TRBV20-1 and TRBJ2-2; D is ambiguous. V lost 0 bases, J lost 0 bases, and 11 bases lay in between. The CDR3 contains 16 residues. Germline V gene lookup returns CDR1 DFQATT and CDR2 SNEGSKA (reference sequence). The covered CDR3 bases are TGCAGTGCTAGAGATTTGCGGAGACCGAACACCGGGGAG. Its protein is CSARDLRRPNTGE. The entire CDR3 reads CSARDLRRPNTGELFF.

On this clone: The read ends 3 residues before the CDR3 terminus; that terminus is restored from the germline J gene. This chain links TRBV7-2 with TRBJ1-2; the D is unclear. Germline lookup yields CDR1 SGHTA and CDR2 FQGNSA. V lost 1 base, J lost 5 bases, and 5 bases lay in between. The CDR3 consists of 12 residues. The CDR3 bases that were read are TGTGCCAGCAGCTTAGAAACATATGGC. This sequence encodes CASSLETYG. The full CDR3 is CASSLETYGYTF.

As to this clone: The read ends 3 residues early relative to the CDR3; the germline J gene fills the gap. The rearrangement joins TRBV18 to TRBJ2-2; D possibly corresponds to TRBD2 (6 bases). The CDR3 is 16 amino acids. Trimming pared 5 bases from V and 4 bases from J, leaving 17 bases between. Germline CDR1 and CDR2: KGHSH and LQKENI. CDR3 DNA (partial): TGTGCCAGCTCAAGTTACCTAGCGCGGGGCACCGGGGAG. Translated: CASSSYLARGTGE. The full CDR3 sequence reads CASSSYLARGTGELFF. The full variable domain, its missing parts supplied by reference TRBV18 and TRBJ2-2, is NAGVMQNPRHLVRRRGQEARLRCSPMKGHSHVYWYRQLPEEGLKFMVYLQKENIIDESGMPKERFSAEFPKEGPSILRIQQVVRGDSAAYFCASSSYLARGTGELFFGEGSRLTVL.

Regarding this clone: The read terminates 3 residues ahead of where the CDR3 ends, so the germline J gene completes it. V usage is TRBV18 and J usage is TRBJ1-1; possible D gene TRBD1, 5 bases. CDR3 size: 17 residues. Trimming removed 1 base from V and 1 base from J, with 16 bases in between. In germline, CDR1 is KGHSH, CDR2 LQKENI. The CDR3 DNA, read in part, is TGTGCCAGCTCACCACTTGTTATAGGACATACGAACACTGAA. As protein: CASSPLVIGHTNTE. The full CDR3 reads CASSPLVIGHTNTEAFF.

As regards this clone: The read ends 3 residues shy of where the CDR3 ends; the end is completed using the germline J gene. The chain carries TRBV6-2 or TRBV6-3 and TRBJ2-3; D may be TRBD1 (5 bases). The CDR3 covers 14 residues. Germline V gene sequence: CDR1 MNHEY, CDR2 SVGEGT. V was shortened by 8 bases and J by 5 bases, with 17 bases between the two germline ends. This CDR3 reads CASLPGQLVDTQYF. Incomplete CDR3 DNA: TGTGCCAGCCTCCCAGGACAATTAGTAGATACG.

Comments on this clone: The read finishes 3 residues shy of the CDR3 end, and the germline J gene is used to complete it. This chain joins TRBV18 and TRBJ1-1, with TRBD1 identical over 11 bases. From germline, CDR1 is KGHSH and CDR2 LQKENI. J gave up 4 bases and V 3 bases, and 7 bases lay outside the gene matches. The CDR3 contains 16 residues. The CDR3 here is CASSPTGTGGSTEAFF. The part of the CDR3 DNA that was read is TGTGCCAGCTCACCGACTGGGACAGGGGGGAGCACTGAA. The full variable domain, completed using reference TRBV18 and TRBJ1-1, is NAGVMQNPRHLVRRRGQEARLRCSPMKGHSHVYWYRQLPEEGLKFMVYLQKENIIDESGMPKERFSAEFPKEGPSILRIQQVVRGDSAAYFCASSPTGTGGSTEAFFGQGTRLTVV.

Concerning this clone itself: From the germline J gene comes the end of the CDR3, since the read stops 3 residues before it. The J gene is TRBJ2-7, the V gene TRBV20-1; 9 positions match TRBD2. This CDR3 region has 14 residues. Unmatched junction bases numbered 4, after V lost 4 bases and J lost 0 bases. Germline CDR1 DFQATT, CDR2 SNEGSKA (reference sequence). The CDR3: CSAMDSGGSYEQYF. CDR3 DNA (partial): TGCAGTGCTATGGATAGCGGGGGCTCCTACGAG.

With regard to this clone: Read sequence stops 3 residues before the CDR3 end, and the germline J gene provides the missing end. The chain is built from TRBV7-2 and TRBJ1-2; TRBD1 aligns across 7 bases. The CDR3 sequence is 15 residues long. J was trimmed by 6 bases and V by 4 bases; bases with no gene match: 11. In germline, CDR1 is SGHTA, CDR2 FQGNSA. CDR3 DNA (partial): TGTGCCAGCAGCTCACGGGTGGTAGGGGGCCATGGC. Translated, it gives CASSSRVVGGHG. The full CDR3 protein reads CASSSRVVGGHGYTF.

As to this clone: The observed sequence ends 3 residues before the CDR3 terminus, with the missing tail filled in from the germline J gene. The V call is TRBV7-9, the J call TRBJ1-1; D uncertain. Trimming left V 1 base short and J 0 bases short, with 6 bases between. Germline-derived CDR1 and CDR2 are SEHNR and FQNEAQ (reference sequence). CDR3 length equals 14 residues. The CDR3 sequence: CASSLGRMNTEAFF. CDR3 DNA (partial): TGTGCCAGCAGCTTAGGCAGAATGAACACTGAA.

As for this clone: With the read ending 3 residues before the CDR3 end, the germline J gene is used to fill in that end. V and J are TRBV5-5 and TRBJ2-1, with D maybe TRBD1 (7 bases). Between the trimmed V and J ends, which lost 0 bases and 2 bases, there was a span of 9 bases. This CDR3 contains 15 residues. The germline V gene encodes CDR1 SGHKS and CDR2 YYEKEE (reference sequence). Here the CDR3 reads CASSLAGGTYNEQFF. The part of the CDR3 DNA that was read is TGTGCCAGCAGCTTGGCAGGGGGGACCTACAATGAG.

About this clone itself: The read ends 3 residues early relative to the CDR3; the germline J gene fills the gap. The V call is TRBV18, the J call TRBJ2-7; maybe TRBD1 (5 bases). Looked up from germline, CDR1 is KGHSH and CDR2 is LQKENI. The CDR3 is 15 amino acids. Deletions cut 2 bases from V and 3 bases from J, with 14 bases between. CDR3 DNA, as far as it was read: TGTGCCAGCTCACCAGGTGGGGCAGTAATCTACGAG. This codes for CASSPGGAVIYE. The CDR3 in its entirety is CASSPGGAVIYEQYF.

About this clone itself: The sequence runs out 3 residues before the end of the CDR3; the remainder is reconstructed from the germline J gene. This chain links TRBV6-4 with TRBJ2-2, with D hard to call. V was trimmed by 4 bases and J by 3 bases, leaving 9 bases between them. The CDR3 contains 14 residues. Germline values: CDR1 MRHNA, CDR2 SNTAGT. The CDR3 region is CASSASTDTGELFF. The sequenced part of the CDR3 DNA is TGTGCCAGCAGTGCCTCTACGGACACCGGGGAG.